A selection of T cell receptor beta chains follows, all from one sample in a study of tumor-infiltrating lymphocytes in primary liver carcinoma. TCRdb used MiXCR to reprocess the multiplex PCR reads, holding one entry per CDR3 protein. The repertoire holds tens of thousands of distinct CDR3 sequences, 55% to 75% seen once, with over 25% in the top ten. Sequenced: liver tumor tissue from sampling region 5. The source is a man between 35 and 55 years old with primary liver carcinoma and hepatitis B virus infection. CDR3s include the opening cysteine and the closing phenylalanine or tryptophan. The D gene is left open where the match is weak. The size field is filled for only some rows; it gives once, few, many or a size class.

TRBV7-9	TRBJ2-1	.	.	11	CTSWRDNEQFF	TGTACCAGCTGGCGCGACAATGAGCAGTTCTTC
TRBV5-6	TRBJ2-1	.	.	18	CVSSLAGTARQFVNEQFF	TGTGTCAGCAGCTTGGCCGGGACCGCGCGGCAATTCGTCAATGAGCAGTTCTTT
TRBV29-1	TRBJ1-4	.	.	13	CSVKKDSNERLFF	TGCAGCGTCAAGAAGGACAGTAATGAAAGACTGTTTTTT
TRBV7-8	TRBJ1-5	.	.	15	CASNPLQEPNHPQHF	TGTGCCAGCAACCCTTTACAGGAACCTAATCACCCCCAGCATTTT
TRBV7-8	TRBJ2-7	TRBD2	many	15	CASSLAGGLNYEQYF	TGTGCCAGCAGCTTAGCGGGGGGACTAAACTACGAGCAGTACTTC
TRBV30	TRBJ1-1	.	.	12	CTWRATDGEAFF	TGTACCTGGCGCGCTACAGACGGGGAAGCTTTCTTT
TRBV9	TRBJ2-5	.	.	13	CASSLGVQEAQYF	TGTGCCAGCAGCCTGGGCGTACAAGAGGCCCAGTACTTC
TRBV6-2/TRBV6-3	TRBJ1-2	.	.	13	CASGCSVRVGYTF	TGTGCCAGCGGTTGCTCTGTACGGGTAGGCTACACCTTC
TRBV5-1	TRBJ2-7	TRBD2	many	14	CASSLAGGMDEQYF	TGCGCCAGCAGCTTGGCGGGAGGGATGGACGAGCAGTACTTC
TRBV4-2	TRBJ2-7	TRBD2	.	18	CASSQDVASGRVPYEQYF	TGTGCTAGCAGCCAAGACGTCGCGAGCGGGAGGGTACCCTACGAGCAGTACTTC
TRBV29-1	TRBJ2-7	.	.	14	CSVITEGSLHEQYF	TGCAGCGTTATAACAGAGGGCAGCCTCCACGAGCAGTACTTC
TRBV11-1	TRBJ2-5	.	.	19	CASSAPLEVMKDFQETQYF	TGTGCCAGCAGCGCGCCCCTGGAGGTCATGAAGGACTTCCAAGAGACCCAGTACTTC
TRBV29-1	TRBJ2-7	TRBD2	few	15	CSVEVLAGGHYEQYF	TGCAGCGTTGAAGTGCTAGCGGGAGGGCACTACGAGCAGTACTTC
TRBV2	TRBJ1-4	TRBD1	.	14	CGSSEVQGFEKLFF	TGTGGCAGCAGTGAAGTACAGGGGTTCGAAAAACTGTTTTTT
TRBV4-1	TRBJ1-2	.	.	15	CASSQITGVNCGYTF	TGCGCCAGCAGCCAAATAACAGGAGTTAACTGTGGCTACACCTTC
TRBV6-6	TRBJ2-3	.	.	12	CASETGTDTQYF	TGTGCTAGCGAGACAGGCACAGATACGCAGTATTTT
TRBV10-1	TRBJ2-2	TRBD2	.	17	CASSGGLAGLERGELYF	TGCGCCAGCAGTGGAGGACTAGCAGGCCTCGAGAGGGGGGAGCTGTATTTT
TRBV24-1	TRBJ1-2	TRBD1	.	17	CATSDDRDRVLDYGYTF	TGTGCCACCAGTGATGACCGGGACAGGGTCTTGGACTATGGCTACACCTTC
TRBV19	TRBJ1-5	.	once	13	CASTFDRNQPQHF	TGTGCCAGTACTTTCGACAGGAATCAGCCCCAGCATTTT
TRBV4-1	TRBJ2-1	.	.	12	CASSHDQGIQFF	TGCGCCAGCAGCCATGATCAGGGCATACAGTTCTTC
TRBV10-2	TRBJ2-1	TRBD2	.	15	CASSPSLAGDNEQLF	TGCGCCAGCAGTCCTAGTCTAGCGGGGGACAATGAGCAGTTATTC
TRBV7-8	TRBJ2-7	.	many	17	CASSEPDGGLNFYEQYF	TGTGCCAGCAGCGAACCTGACGGGGGACTGAATTTCTACGAGCAGTACTTC
TRBV6-6	TRBJ1-5	.	.	15	CASSPPIRSNQPQRF	TGTGCCAGCAGTCCTCCAATCCGTAGCAATCAGCCCCAGCGTTTT
TRBV13	TRBJ2-7	.	many	14	CASSTSGTVYEQYF	TGTGCCAGCAGCACTTCCGGGACGGTCTACGAGCAGTACTTC
TRBV28	TRBJ2-7	.	.	14	CASRDVGSSCEPYF	TGTGCCAGCAGGGACGTGGGGAGCTCCTGCGAGCCGTACTTC
TRBV4-1	TRBJ2-6	.	.	16	CANSQETGTGANVLTF	TGCGCCAACAGCCAAGAAACAGGGACTGGGGCCAACGTCCTGACTTTC
TRBV10-3	TRBJ2-1	.	.	19	CAISADGTFSWSEGNEQFF	TGTGCCATCAGTGCCGATGGGACATTTAGCTGGAGTGAGGGCAATGAGCAGTTCTTC
TRBV5-1	TRBJ2-6	.	many	17	CASSLAPQGSGANVLTF	TGCGCCAGCAGCTTGGCTCCCCAGGGCTCTGGGGCCAACGTCCTGACTTTC
TRBV11-2	TRBJ2-2	TRBD2	medium-sized	16	CASSTSGRANTGELFF	TGTGCCAGCAGCACTAGCGGGAGGGCGAACACCGGGGAGCTGTTTTTT
TRBV9	TRBJ2-3	TRBD1	.	15	CASSVSGQGPDTQYF	TGTGCCAGCAGCGTATCGGGACAGGGCCCAGATACGCAGTATTTT
TRBV29-1	TRBJ1-2	.	.	12	CSVETLGGGYTF	TGCAGCGTTGAGACCCTGGGGGGTGGCTACACATTC
TRBV7-8	TRBJ2-3	TRBD2	.	13	CTSGVAGPDTQFF	TGTACCAGCGGTGTAGCGGGACCAGATACGCAGTTTTTT
TRBV12-3/TRBV12-4	TRBJ2-1	TRBD2	many	13	CASGLRERGEQFF	TGTGCCAGCGGGTTGCGGGAGCGGGGTGAGCAGTTCTTC
TRBV4-2	TRBJ2-5	TRBD2	.	17	CTSSPWSGGPDQETHYF	TGTACCAGCAGCCCCTGGTCGGGGGGGCCAGACCAAGAGACCCATTACTTC
TRBV10-3	TRBJ2-3	.	few	13	CAISESGTETQYF	TGTGCTATCAGTGAGTCCGGCACAGAAACGCAGTATTTT
TRBV11-1	TRBJ2-1	.	.	17	CASSLGPAGEVDNEQFF	TGTGCCAGCAGCCTGGGACCAGCAGGTGAAGTTGACAATGAGCAGTTCTTT
TRBV10-3	TRBJ1-1	TRBD1	.	13	CAISDDRATEALF	TGTGCCATCAGTGATGACAGGGCCACAGAAGCTCTCTTT
TRBV6-1	TRBJ2-5	TRBD1	many	13	CASRDRGLETQYF	TGTGCCAGCAGGGACAGGGGATTGGAGACCCAGTACTTC
TRBV12-3/TRBV12-4	TRBJ1-2	TRBD1	.	16	CASSPPHGQGYYGYTF	TGTGCCAGTAGTCCCCCCCACGGACAGGGCTACTATGGCTACACCTTT
TRBV11-2	TRBJ2-5	.	.	17	CASSLVSGDCRQETQYF	TGTGCCAGCAGCTTAGTCAGTGGGGACTGTCGGCAAGAGACCCAATACTTC
TRBV20-1	TRBJ2-5	TRBD2	many	15	CSARDSSGVQETQYF	TGCAGTGCTAGAGATAGTAGCGGGGTCCAAGAGACCCAGTACTTC
TRBV4-2	TRBJ2-2	.	.	12	CASSSRTGELFF	TGTGCCAGCAGCTCCCGCACCGGGGAGCTGTTTTTT
TRBV11-1	TRBJ2-2	TRBD1	.	16	CASSIQGQGRTRELFF	TGTGCCAGCAGCATACAAGGACAGGGGAGGACCAGGGAGCTGTTTTTT
TRBV11-2	TRBJ2-7	.	.	15	CASTPSEAAQYEQYF	TGTGCCAGCACCCCCTCGGAAGCGGCCCAATACGAGCAGTACTTC
TRBV9	TRBJ2-1	.	.	13	CASSVQGEDEQFF	TGTGCCAGCAGCGTACAGGGAGAGGATGAGCAGTTCTTC
TRBV12-3/TRBV12-4	TRBJ2-2	.	.	15	CASSIKRLGTGELFF	TGTGCCAGCAGTATAAAACGGTTAGGCACCGGGGAGCTGTTTTTT
TRBV4-2	TRBJ2-7	TRBD2	.	17	CATTGLAGVYKFHGQYF	TGTGCCACTACTGGACTAGCGGGAGTTTATAAGTTCCACGGGCAGTACTTC
TRBV6-6	TRBJ1-5	.	.	16	CASSYRVEYINQPHYF	TGTGCCAGCAGTTACCGAGTAGAGTATATCAATCAGCCCCATTATTTT
TRBV12-5	TRBJ2-5	TRBD1	many	15	CASDLDAGTEETQYF	TGTGCTAGTGATTTGGACGCCGGGACAGAGGAGACCCAGTACTTC
TRBV19	TRBJ2-2	.	.	14	CASSPLLNTGELFF	TGTGCAAGTAGTCCGTTACTGAACACCGGGGAGCTGTTTTTT
TRBV29-1	TRBJ2-7	.	.	14	CSVDRSSESGEQYF	TGCAGCGTTGATCGCTCTAGTGAGAGTGGCGAGCAGTACTTC
TRBV11-2	TRBJ2-2	TRBD2	.	16	CAVSLVTLAGTGELFF	TGTGCCGTCAGCTTAGTGACGCTAGCGGGAACCGGGGAGCTGTTTTTT
TRBV6-2/TRBV6-3	TRBJ2-7	TRBD1	once	12	CASKDRGYEQHF	TGTGCCAGCAAAGACAGGGGCTACGAGCAACACTTC
TRBV4-1	TRBJ2-2	.	.	14	CTSGPGPNTGELFF	TGTACCAGCGGACCCGGCCCGAACACCGGGGAGCTGTTTTTT
TRBV6-5	TRBJ2-7	TRBD2	.	14	CASRWEGLAYKQYF	TGTGCCTCCAGGTGGGAGGGACTAGCCTACAAGCAGTACTTC
TRBV5-1	TRBJ2-5	.	many	13	CASSLAGSETQYF	TGCGCCAGCAGCTTGGCGGGGTCGGAGACCCAGTACTTC